The entry below gives a single T cell receptor (beta chain) sequence along with its context. Its antigen is undetermined. The CDR3 consists of 13 residues. J was trimmed by 3 bases and V by 6 bases; bases with no gene match: 6. CDR1 and CDR2 (germline): SQVTM, ANQGSEA. Data came from immunoSEQ multiplex PCR; TCRdb stores just in-frame clones and leaves some out. The sample has about 2,100,000 clones, approximately 94% seen once; the top ten hold 1.7%. The record originates from a study of shared clonotypes between healthy human individuals. Overall study findings and caveats: Apart from blood, nothing was sampled; tissue repertoires likely differ.

Positively selected for CCR7, the CD45RO-negative cells used as naive CD8 cells excluded terminally differentiated effector memory CD45RA+ cells. Sequences were obtained from naive CD8+ T cells from PBMCs. This sequence originates from a man between 18 and 35 years old in good health. Some clones in this sample may be carry-over from other donors' samples. This rearrangement joins TRBV29-1 to TRBJ2-7; 9 nucleotides agree with TRBD1. DNA of the CDR3: TGCAGCGTACTGGACAGGGGTGACTACGAGCAGTACTTC. This gives the protein CSVLDRGDYEQYF.